Following are 28 T cell receptor beta chains from one sample sequenced in a study of T cell responses to AZD1222 COVID-19 vaccine. Sequenced by immunoSEQ multiplex PCR; TCRdb stores in-frame clones only, minus some. The sample has about 100,000 clones, roughly 89% seen once. Material: peripheral blood, obtained on day 0 of AZD1222 vaccination. These receptor sequences come from an adult in good health.

The chain is built from TRBV11-3 and TRBJ2-2; D tentatively fits TRBD1 or TRBD2 (5 bases each). Germline-derived CDR1 and CDR2 are SGHNT and YENEEA. The CDR3 length is 15 residues. The V end lost 2 bases, the J end lost 1 base, and 8 bases lay between the germline ends. The CDR3 DNA reads TGTGCCAGCAGCTTACCGAGGGGGAACACCGGGGAGCTGTTTTTT. It is translated as CASSLPRGNTGELFF.

The DNA of the CDR3 is TGTGCCAGCAGTTACGGAGGACAGGGCTACACTGAAGCTTTCTTT. It encodes CASSYGGQGYTEAFF. The rearrangement links TRBV6-5 to TRBJ1-1, with TRBD1 identical over 8 bases. The CDR3 loop spans 15 amino acids. The trim removed 2 bases at V and 3 bases at J, leaving 5 bases unmatched. The germline gives CDR1 MNHEY, CDR2 SVGAGI.

This chain uses TRBV11-2 with TRBJ1-6; no firm D call. The germline V gene encodes CDR1 SGHAT and CDR2 FQNNGV. This CDR3 spans 17 amino acids. Trimming removed 1 base at V and 6 bases at J, with 16 bases between. CDR3 loop: CASSLVGSGLFNSPLHF. CDR3 in DNA: TGTGCCAGCAGCTTAGTAGGATCGGGATTATTTAATTCACCCCTCCACTTT.

The rearrangement uses TRBV29-1 and TRBJ1-5; TRBD1 aligns across 9 bases. Germline CDR1 and CDR2: SQVTM and ANQGSEA. The junction had 4 bases not matched to a gene; V was cut back by 7 bases and J by 0 bases. The CDR3 is 14 residues long. CDR3 amino acids: CSARTGDSNQPQHF. Written as DNA, the CDR3 is TGCAGCGCCCGGACAGGGGATAGCAATCAGCCCCAGCATTTT.

The chain uses TRBV29-1 and TRBJ2-1; D not resolved. V lost 5 bases to trimming and J lost 7 bases, with 3 bases between them. Germline V lookup: CDR1 SQVTM, CDR2 ANQGSEA. The CDR3 covers 9 residues. CDR3 sequence: CSVSNEQFF. CDR3 nucleotides: TGCAGCGTTTCAAATGAGCAGTTCTTC.

V is TRBV24-1 and J is TRBJ2-1; TRBD2 agrees at 14 bases. The junction had 4 bases not matched to a gene; V was cut back by 1 base and J by 6 bases. The germline V gene has CDR1 KGHDR and CDR2 SFDVKD. The CDR3 extends over 17 amino acids. The CDR3 here is CATSDFTGTSGSNEQFF. CDR3 nucleotides: TGTGCCACCAGTGATTTCACCGGGACTAGCGGGAGCAATGAGCAGTTCTTC.

The chain is built from TRBV14 and TRBJ1-1; no definite D call. With 4 bases removed from V and 3 bases from J, the gap between germline ends came to 9 bases. The CDR3 is made up of 13 amino acids. The germline V gene has CDR1 SGHDN and CDR2 FVKESK. CDR3 sequence reads: CASSLTMDTEAFF. Here the CDR3 DNA reads TGTGCCAGCAGCCTCACGATGGACACTGAAGCTTTCTTT.

The chain uses TRBV5-1 and TRBJ2-1, with 10 bases aligning to TRBD1. Unmatched junction bases numbered 11, after V lost 9 bases and J lost 8 bases. This CDR3 is 14 amino acids long. In germline, CDR1 is SGHRS, CDR2 YFSETQ. The CDR3 bases are TGCGCCAAGACAAGGGACAGGGGCTTATATGAGCAGTTCTTC. Its protein is CAKTRDRGLYEQFF.

This chain links TRBV2 with TRBJ2-2, with D unresolved. The germline gives CDR1 SNHLY, CDR2 FYNNEI. Trimming pared 6 bases from V and 1 base from J, leaving 9 bases between. This CDR3 has 14 amino acids. The CDR3 is CASSSERNTGELFF. CDR3 nucleotides: TGTGCCAGCAGCTCAGAAAGGAACACCGGGGAGCTGTTTTTT.

This sequence joins TRBV5-1 and TRBJ1-5, with no clear D. Germline V lookup: CDR1 SGHRS, CDR2 YFSETQ. CDR3 size: 14 residues. Deletions cut 0 bases from V and 3 bases from J, with 7 bases between. The CDR3 DNA sequence: TGCGCCAGCAGCTTGGGGCAGCCCAATCAGCCCCAGCATTTT. This sequence encodes CASSLGQPNQPQHF.

This chain links TRBV10-2 with TRBJ2-7; D gene unclear. V was clipped by 7 bases and J by 6 bases, with 13 bases between them. CDR3 length equals 12 residues. The germline gives CDR1 WSHSY, CDR2 SAAADI. Written as DNA, the CDR3 is TGCGCCAGCACCGATTGGGAAATCGAGCAGTACTTC. It is translated as CASTDWEIEQYF.

J is TRBJ2-1 and V is TRBV18, with 7 bases lining up with TRBD1. The V gene's germline CDR1 is KGHSH and CDR2 LQKENI. The CDR3 length is 15 residues. V shed 3 bases and J 0 bases; nucleotides not matched to a gene: 2. The CDR3 here is CASSPDRSSYNEQFF. The CDR3 region has the DNA TGTGCCAGCTCACCGGACAGGAGCTCCTACAATGAGCAGTTCTTC.

This rearrangement joins TRBV5-1 to TRBJ2-1; 11 bases agree with TRBD2. The CDR3 totals 16 residues. J lost 7 bases, V lost 2 bases, and 8 bases had no gene match. The germline V gene encodes CDR1 SGHRS and CDR2 YFSETQ. In nucleotides, the CDR3 is TGCGCCAGCAGCTTTGACGGGACTAGCGGAAATAATGAGCAGTTCTTC. Translation gives CASSFDGTSGNNEQFF. Looking up the rest from reference TRBV5-1 and TRBJ2-1 gives the full variable domain: KAGVTQTPRYLIKTRGQQVTLSCSPISGHRSVSWYQQTPGQGLQFLFEYFSETQRNKGNFPGRFSGRQFSNSRSEMNVSTLELGDSALYLCASSFDGTSGNNEQFFGPGTRLTVL.

This chain links TRBV6-1 with TRBJ1-2; unclear D gene. Trimming left V 2 bases short and J 4 bases short, with 11 bases between. Germline V CDR1 and CDR2: MNHNS, SASEGT. The CDR3 contains 14 residues. CDR3 nucleotide sequence: TGTGCCAGCAGTGAATTCAGAGAGCCCTATGGCTACACCTTC. This gives the protein CASSEFREPYGYTF.

CDR3 sequence: CASSLSGLSGEQFF. The CDR3 coding sequence is TGTGCCAGCAGCTTATCCGGACTATCGGGTGAGCAGTTCTTC. This chain joins TRBV7-3 and TRBJ2-1; a weak D match, TRBD2 (6 bases). CDR1 and CDR2 (germline): SGHTA, FQGTGA. This CDR3 has 14 amino acids. V was clipped by 2 bases and J by 9 bases, with 14 bases between them.

This chain joins TRBV18 and TRBJ1-4, with a tentative D call TRBD1 (5 bases). Trimming stripped 3 bases from V and 6 bases from J, with 17 bases between. The length of the CDR3 is 16 residues. CDR1 KGHSH and CDR2 LQKENI come from the germline V gene. This CDR3 is CASSPPGAAAHEKLFF. DNA for the CDR3: TGTGCCAGCTCACCCCCCGGGGCAGCTGCTCATGAAAAACTGTTTTTT.

The chain combines TRBV12-3 or TRBV12-4 with TRBJ1-2; D is ambiguous. There are 13 residues in the CDR3. The germline V and J ends were trimmed by 3 bases and 7 bases, with 12 bases remaining between them. The CDR3: CASSFYLRSGYTF. The CDR3 DNA reads as TGTGCCAGCAGTTTCTACCTGCGTAGTGGCTACACCTTC.

V gene TRBV4-1 combines with J gene TRBJ1-2; possibly TRBD1 for D (6 bases). V was clipped by 0 bases and J by 7 bases, with 12 bases between them. The CDR3 runs 14 residues. Germline lookup yields CDR1 MGHRA and CDR2 YSYEKL. CDR3 sequence (DNA): TGCGCCAGCAGCCAAGATTGGGGGGCGGCTGGCTACACCTTC. This translates into CASSQDWGAAGYTF.

CDR3 nucleotide sequence: TGCGCCAGCAGCTTAGGGTTGGTGGGTAACGAAAAACTGTTTTTT. This gives the protein CASSLGLVGNEKLFF. The chain uses TRBV5-1 and TRBJ1-4, with no clear D. This CDR3 region has 15 residues. V shed 2 bases and J shed 8 bases, with 16 bases lying between them. The germline CDR1 and CDR2 sequences are SGHRS and YFSETQ.

This clone appeared once. V is TRBV10-3 and J is TRBJ1-5; 7 positions agree with TRBD1. V lost 11 bases, J lost 0 bases, and 7 bases stayed unmatched. CDR3 length: 14 residues. The V gene's germline CDR1 is ENHRY and CDR2 SYGVKD. Here the CDR3 reads CACRDSNSNQPQHF. The CDR3 region has the DNA TGTGCCTGCCGGGACAGCAATAGCAATCAGCCCCAGCATTTT.

The chain links TRBV13 to TRBJ1-2; TRBD1 matches at 7 bases. This CDR3 is 15 amino acids long. Germline V gene lookup returns CDR1 PRHDT and CDR2 FYEKMQ (reference sequence). After removal of 2 bases from V and 8 bases from J, the junction contained 11 bases not matched to a gene. CDR3 sequence (DNA): TGTGCCAGCAGCTTAACAGGTCTCGGGGACAGAGGCTACACCTTC. Translated: CASSLTGLGDRGYTF.

The J gene is TRBJ2-1, the V gene TRBV28; D tentatively fits TRBD1 or TRBD2 (6 bases each). The germline gives CDR1 MDHEN, CDR2 SYDVKM. V lost 4 bases and J lost 12, with 16 bases in between. The CDR3 sequence is 13 residues long. The CDR3 here is CASSWGALSLQFF. CDR3 DNA sequence: TGTGCCAGCAGTTGGGGGGCCCTAAGTCTGCAGTTCTTC.

V gene TRBV7-9 combines with J gene TRBJ1-1, with TRBD1 identical over 7 bases. V was pared by 5 bases and J by 4 bases, with 13 bases of the junction left unmatched. Germline-derived CDR1 and CDR2 are SEHNR and FQNEAQ (reference sequence). CDR3 length equals 16 residues. CDR3 protein: CASSQGGLGIGTEAFF. CDR3 nucleotide sequence: TGTGCCAGCAGCCAGGGGGGGTTAGGAATCGGCACTGAAGCTTTCTTT.

V and J are TRBV11-2 and TRBJ2-7; possible D gene TRBD2, 6 bases. Trimming took 5 bases from V and 6 from J, leaving 14 bases between them. Germline values: CDR1 SGHAT, CDR2 FQNNGV. This CDR3 spans 13 amino acids. CDR3 in amino acids: CASSILAAGEQYF. CDR3 coding DNA: TGTGCCAGCAGCATACTTGCAGCGGGCGAGCAGTACTTC.

In DNA, the CDR3 is TGTGCCAGCTCACCACTAGCCCGGTACCAAGAGACCCAGTACTTC. Its protein is CASSPLARYQETQYF. The chain is built from TRBV18 and TRBJ2-5, with D unclear. Germline values: CDR1 KGHSH, CDR2 LQKENI. The CDR3 spans 15 residues. Between the trimmed V and J ends, which lost 1 base and 0 bases, there was a span of 9 bases.

The rearrangement links TRBV6-5 to TRBJ2-1; no clear D. Germline-derived CDR1 and CDR2 are MNHEY and SVGAGI. V was pared by 6 bases and J by 12 bases, with 15 bases between. The CDR3 contains 12 residues. The CDR3 DNA reads as TGTGCCAGCAGGGACCGCTCGTTGGGGCAGTTCTTC. Amino acid sequence: CASRDRSLGQFF.

The chain links TRBV9 to TRBJ2-3; 11 bases match TRBD2. V lost 2 bases and J lost 1; bases outside the gene matches: 6. Germline assignment: CDR1 SGDLS and CDR2 YYNGEE. This CDR3 has 17 residues. The CDR3: CASSVSGGAAGTDTQYF. The CDR3 nucleotides read TGTGCCAGCAGCGTTAGCGGGGGGGCCGCAGGCACAGATACGCAGTATTTT.

The chain uses TRBV28 and TRBJ2-2; D might be TRBD2 (5 bases). This CDR3 contains 15 residues. V was clipped by 3 bases and J by 2 bases, with 10 bases between them. CDR1 MDHEN and CDR2 SYDVKM come from the germline V gene. The CDR3 here is CASSLGRGNTGELFF. DNA for the CDR3: TGTGCCAGCAGTTTGGGCCGGGGAAACACCGGGGAGCTGTTTTTT.